This T cell receptor beta chain stems from a study of blood T cell repertoires in COVID-19. Living in 24 US areas, the participants were between about 18 and 95 years of age. Clinical history as reported by participants underpinned cohort assignment. A case of COVID-19 had been met by exposed participants within 2 weeks before study entry. V was shortened by 0 bases and J by 2 bases, with 15 bases between the two germline ends. The CDR3 extends over 17 amino acids. Looked up from germline, CDR1 is SGDLS and CDR2 is YYNGEE. In the original processing: Estimation of nucleated cell counts relied on the amplification of reference gene primers. Method: immunoSEQ multiplex PCR; TCRdb's copy keeps in-frame clones and lacks some. V and J calls and clone size follow that table, whereas D and trimming were derived from the DNA. The data show approximately 300,000 clones, 75% to 90% seen once.

Input material: PBMCs or T cells enriched from blood (not recorded which). The V call is TRBV9, the J call TRBJ1-3; D remains ambiguous. This receptor was identified in a young woman who had been exposed to COVID-19. CDR3 sequence: CASSVELGVYPGNTIYF. CDR3 nucleotides: TGTGCCAGCAGCGTAGAGCTCGGTGTTTATCCTGGAAACACCATATATTTT.